These 19 T cell receptor beta chains were sequenced from one sample in a study of blood T cell repertoires in COVID-19. The data were produced by immunoSEQ multiplex PCR, yet TCRdb's version contains in-frame clones alone and is incomplete. The data hold 90,000 to 100,000 clones, with around 90% observed a single time. Sample: peripheral blood. These receptors were taken from a man aged 55 to 70 with COVID-19, enrolled during active disease.

The CDR3 coding sequence is TGTGCCAGCAGCCAAGAATTCGGGAGAGGTTTATACGAGCAGTACTTC. Translating it yields CASSQEFGRGLYEQYF. The V gene is TRBV3-1 (or the pseudogene TRBV3-2), the J gene TRBJ2-7; tentative D call: TRBD2 (6 bases). CDR1 and CDR2 (germline): LGHDT, YNNKEL (reference sequence). V lost 0 bases, J lost 4 bases, and 16 bases lay in between. The CDR3 totals 16 residues.

The chain joins TRBV6-5 to TRBJ1-4, with D unresolved. V lost 6 bases, J lost 10 bases, and 15 bases lay in between. The CDR3 extends over 13 amino acids. In germline, CDR1 is MNHEY, CDR2 SVGAGI. CDR3 sequence: CASRRGKEGKLFF. In DNA form, the CDR3 reads TGTGCCAGCAGGCGAGGGAAGGAGGGAAAACTGTTTTTT.

This chain connects TRBV4-1 to TRBJ2-2; 11 nucleotides line up with TRBD1. Germline values: CDR1 MGHRA, CDR2 YSYEKL. Losses at the gene ends were 0 bases for V and 4 bases for J; bases not matched to a gene: 7. This CDR3 comprises 18 residues. In DNA, the CDR3 is TGCGCCAGCAGCCAAGACCCACGCGGGACAGGGGGCACCGGGGAGCTGTTTTTT. Amino acid sequence: CASSQDPRGTGGTGELFF.

The V and J genes are TRBV30 and TRBJ2-7; no reliable D call. V lost 1 base and J lost 0, with 10 bases in between. The CDR3 runs to 14 residues. The V gene's germline CDR1 is GTSNPN and CDR2 SVGIG (reference sequence). The chain's CDR3 is CAWSAPPSSYEQYF. CDR3 coding DNA: TGTGCCTGGAGTGCCCCACCGAGCTCCTACGAGCAGTACTTC.

The rearrangement joins TRBV6-5 to TRBJ2-3; 8 nucleotides match TRBD2. This CDR3 is built from 14 residues. CDR1 and CDR2 from the germline V gene are MNHEY and SVGAGI. V dropped 2 bases and J dropped 4; count of bases not matched to a gene: 2. This CDR3 is CASSYSGSADTQYF. The CDR3 DNA reads as TGTGCCAGCAGTTACAGCGGGAGCGCAGATACGCAGTATTTT.

The chain links TRBV5-4 to TRBJ2-1; 13 bases are a match to TRBD2. The CDR3 is 14 residues long. The junction had 3 bases not matched to a gene; V was cut back by 4 bases and J by 8 bases. Germline V lookup: CDR1 SGHNT, CDR2 YYREEE (reference sequence). CDR3 amino acids: CASSGTSGEDEQFF. Here the CDR3 DNA reads TGTGCCAGCAGCGGGACTAGCGGGGAGGATGAGCAGTTCTTC.

The chain recombines TRBV3-1 (or the pseudogene TRBV3-2) with TRBJ2-7; D ambiguous. Germline V gives CDR1 LGHDT, CDR2 YNNKEL (reference sequence). There are 14 residues in the CDR3. V was cut by 1 base and J by 3 bases, with 10 bases left in between. CDR3: CASSQGPGDYEQYF. The CDR3 region has the DNA TGTGCCAGCAGCCAAGGTCCCGGAGACTACGAGCAGTACTTC.

The V and J genes are TRBV28 and TRBJ2-7; 10 bases align to TRBD1. The CDR3 extends over 15 amino acids. V lost 3 bases to trimming and J lost 6 bases; unmatched junction nucleotides: 8. Germline CDR1 is MDHEN and CDR2 is SYDVKM. As DNA, the CDR3 is TGTGCCAGCAGTTTCTTAGGGGACAGGGGCGGCGAGCAGTACTTC. This sequence encodes CASSFLGDRGGEQYF. The full variable domain, rest sourced from reference TRBV28 and TRBJ2-7, is DVKVTQSSRYLVKRTGEKVFLECVQDMDHENMFWYRQDPGLGLRLIYFSYDVKMKEKGDIPEGYSVSREKKERFSLILESASTNQTSMYLCASSFLGDRGGEQYFGPGTRLTVT.

The rearrangement links TRBV24-1 to TRBJ2-1; 14 positions match TRBD2. With V trimmed by 5 bases and J by 2 bases, 13 bases remained unmatched. CDR3 length equals 20 residues. The germline CDR1 and CDR2 sequences are KGHDR and SFDVKD. This CDR3 reads CATSGPGLAGELGPYNEQFF. DNA for the CDR3: TGTGCCACCAGTGGTCCGGGACTAGCGGGAGAACTCGGACCCTACAATGAGCAGTTCTTC.

V and J are TRBV12-3 or TRBV12-4 and TRBJ2-7, with 7 bases lining up with TRBD2. This CDR3 contains 13 residues. Trimming cost V 3 bases and J 5 bases; bases outside gene matches: 4. The CDR3 reads CASSFGGFDEQYF. The CDR3, as DNA: TGTGCCAGCAGTTTCGGGGGGTTCGACGAGCAGTACTTC.

The V call is TRBV6-5, the J call TRBJ1-2, with 8 bases identical to TRBD1. Unmatched junction bases numbered 2, after V lost 6 bases and J lost 2 bases. This CDR3 comprises 13 residues. CDR1 MNHEY and CDR2 SVGAGI come from the germline V gene. DNA of the CDR3: TGTGCCAGCAGCAGGACAGGGAACTATGGCTACACCTTC. It translates to CASSRTGNYGYTF.

The chain combines TRBV6-5 with TRBJ1-4; no firm D call. V shed 8 bases and J shed 2 bases, with 12 bases lying between them. Germline CDR1 reads MNHEY; CDR2 reads SVGAGI. The CDR3 covers 14 residues. CDR3 in amino acids: CASPSGSTNEKLFF. CDR3 in DNA: TGTGCCAGCCCCTCGGGGAGCACTAATGAAAAACTGTTTTTT.

The gene calls are TRBV15 and TRBJ1-5, with no clear D. From germline, CDR1 is LNHNV and CDR2 YYDKDF (reference sequence). The CDR3 spans 17 residues. Trimming cost V 0 bases and J 4 bases, with 16 bases left between them. CDR3 DNA: TGTGCCACCAGCAGAGATCCGGCGGCGGTGGGTAATCAGCCCCAGCATTTT. It translates to CATSRDPAAVGNQPQHF.

This clone was recorded a few times. The genes are TRBV5-1 and TRBJ2-1, with 8 bases matching TRBD2. There are 15 residues in the CDR3. Germline lookup yields CDR1 SGHRS and CDR2 YFSETQ. The V segment lost 1 base and the J segment 3 bases; nucleotides outside the gene matches: 3. CDR3 nucleotides: TGCGCCAGCAGCTTGCGTAGCGGGGTCTACAATGAGCAGTTCTTC. It codes for CASSLRSGVYNEQFF.

The CDR3 spells CATSDLTGGRHEQFF. The CDR3, as DNA: TGTGCCACCAGTGATTTAACAGGGGGAAGGCATGAGCAGTTCTTC. V usage is TRBV24-1 and J usage is TRBJ2-1, with 8 bases fitting TRBD1. Trimming at V came to 1 base and at J to 8 bases, leaving 6 bases not matched to a gene. Germline V lookup: CDR1 KGHDR, CDR2 SFDVKD. The CDR3 contains 15 residues.

The chain has TRBV25-1 and TRBJ2-3, with TRBD2 matching over 9 bases. V shed 2 bases, J shed 1 base, and the junction held 1 base outside the gene matches. Per the germline V gene, CDR1 is MGHDK and CDR2 is SYGVNS. The length of the CDR3 is 15 residues. CDR3 in amino acids: CASSERTSGTDTQYF. The DNA of the CDR3 is TGTGCCAGCAGTGAAAGGACTAGCGGCACAGATACGCAGTATTTT.

Written as DNA, the CDR3 is TGTGCCAGCAGGGGGACAGGGGGCGAGCAGTACTTC. Protein product: CASRGTGGEQYF. This chain links TRBV3-1 (or the pseudogene TRBV3-2) with TRBJ2-7; 11 bases are a match to TRBD1. The CDR3 runs to 12 residues. Germline V gives CDR1 LGHDT, CDR2 YNNKEL (reference sequence). With 6 bases clipped from V and 6 bases from J, the junction kept 1 base outside the gene matches.

The V call is TRBV15, the J call TRBJ2-7; D ambiguous. Trimming pared 0 bases from V and 8 bases from J, leaving 14 bases between. Germline V gene lookup returns CDR1 LNHNV and CDR2 YYDKDF (reference sequence). CDR3 length: 14 residues. The CDR3 DNA follows: TGTGCCACCAGCAGAGATCTAGGCCACTCACAGCAGTACTTC. Translation gives CATSRDLGHSQQYF.

The rearrangement links TRBV25-1 to TRBJ1-4; TRBD1 matches at 7 bases. With 3 bases clipped from V and 5 bases from J, the junction kept 3 bases outside the gene matches. The CDR3 has 14 amino acids. CDR1 and CDR2 (germline): MGHDK, SYGVNS. The CDR3, as DNA: TGTGCCAGCAGTGAGGACAGGTTCAATGAAAAACTGTTTTTT. Protein: CASSEDRFNEKLFF.